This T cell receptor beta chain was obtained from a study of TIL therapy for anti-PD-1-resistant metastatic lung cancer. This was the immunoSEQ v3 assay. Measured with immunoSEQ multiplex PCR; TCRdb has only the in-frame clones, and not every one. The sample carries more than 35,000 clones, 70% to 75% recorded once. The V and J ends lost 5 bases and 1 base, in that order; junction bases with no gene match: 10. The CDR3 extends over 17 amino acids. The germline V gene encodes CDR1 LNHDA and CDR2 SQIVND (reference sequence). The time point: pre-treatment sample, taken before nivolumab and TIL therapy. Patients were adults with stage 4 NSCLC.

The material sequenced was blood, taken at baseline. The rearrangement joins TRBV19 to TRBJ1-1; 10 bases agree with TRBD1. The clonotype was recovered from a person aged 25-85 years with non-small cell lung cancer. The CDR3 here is CASSARTGGFRNTEAFF. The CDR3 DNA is TGTGCCAGTAGTGCCCGGACAGGGGGTTTTCGGAACACTGAAGCTTTCTTT.